This TCR beta chain stems from a study of identical twins. Study-wide results and caveats: Out-of-frame beta sequences exhibited a weaker degree of excess twin sharing.

TCRdb reprocessed the 5' RACE reads with MiXCR, giving one entry per CDR3 protein. The profile shows about 500,000 distinct CDR3 sequences, 13% to 15% of them singletons. Points on this clonotype: Antigen specificity is unknown.

The CDR3 is made up of 14 amino acids. Trimming pared 3 bases from V and 10 bases from J, leaving 13 bases between. Per the germline V gene, CDR1 is SGHTA and CDR2 is FQGTGA. This sample also appeared in a second study, on yellow fever vaccine responses in identical twins. Per that study: Among the twins, the vaccine T cell response reportedly seemed partly convergent and partly personalized.

The chain carries TRBV7-3 and TRBJ1-6; the D is unclear. The sequenced sample consisted of CD4+ T cells sorted from blood. The TCR sequence derives from a woman between 18 and 30 years old in good health. Written as DNA, the CDR3 is TGTGCCAGCAGCTTTGAGCCAGGTCGGTCACCCCTCCACTTT. The encoded protein is CASSFEPGRSPLHF.